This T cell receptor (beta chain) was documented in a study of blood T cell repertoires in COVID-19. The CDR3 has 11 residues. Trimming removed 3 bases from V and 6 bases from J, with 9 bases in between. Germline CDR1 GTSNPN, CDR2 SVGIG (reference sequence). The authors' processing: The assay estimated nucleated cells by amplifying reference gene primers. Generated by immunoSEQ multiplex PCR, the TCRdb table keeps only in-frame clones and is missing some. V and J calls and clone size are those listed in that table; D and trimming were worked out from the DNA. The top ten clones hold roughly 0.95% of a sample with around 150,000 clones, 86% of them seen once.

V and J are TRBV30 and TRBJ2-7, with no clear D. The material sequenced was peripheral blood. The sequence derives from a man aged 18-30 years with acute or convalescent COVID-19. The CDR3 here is CAWSVVSEQYF. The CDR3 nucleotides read TGTGCCTGGAGCGTCGTTAGCGAGCAGTACTTC.